These T cell receptor beta chains were read from a single sample in a study of blood T cell repertoires in COVID-19. Only in-frame clones appear in the TCRdb table, and some are missing; sequencing was by immunoSEQ multiplex PCR. This sample has roughly 80,000 clones, with over 75% found just once. The sample comprised peripheral blood. These receptors were collected from a man aged 50-59 years with acute or convalescent COVID-19. CDR3s include the opening cysteine and the closing phenylalanine or tryptophan. D genes are given only for firm matches. Expanded clones are given a class, and other clones once, few, many or no size at all.

.,TRBJ1-2,TRBV4-3,.,CASSQAAGISGYTF,TGCGCCAGCAGCCAAGCTGCAGGGATAAGTGGCTACACCTTC
few,TRBJ2-1,TRBV19,.,CASSTAGSVNEQFF,TGTGCCAGTAGTACTGCGGGGTCAGTCAATGAGCAGTTCTTC
.,TRBJ2-2,TRBV9,.,CASSSRAPGGGTGELFF,TGTGCCAGCAGCTCCCGGGCACCCGGGGGTGGCACCGGGGAGCTGTTTTTT
.,TRBJ1-2,TRBV30,TRBD1,CAWNRGYGYTF,TGTGCCTGGAACAGGGGCTATGGCTACACCTTC
few,TRBJ1-4,TRBV7-9,.,CASSPQVRTGEKLFF,TGTGCCAGCAGCCCTCAGGTTCGGACTGGAGAAAAACTGTTTTTT
.,TRBJ1-1,TRBV7-2,.,CASSYRSNTEAFF,TGTGCCAGCAGTTACAGGAGCAACACTGAAGCTTTCTTT
once,TRBJ1-1,TRBV5-4,.,CASSWGLGTEAFF,TGTGCCAGCAGCTGGGGCTTGGGGACTGAAGCTTTCTTT
.,TRBJ1-1,TRBV7-2,.,CASSSKRGTEAFF,TGTGCCAGCAGCTCAAAACGAGGGACTGAAGCTTTCTTT
.,TRBJ2-5,TRBV4-3,.,CASSQDFSSETQYF,TGCGCCAGCAGCCAAGATTTTAGTTCGGAGACCCAGTACTTC
.,TRBJ1-5,TRBV30,.,CAWSVQFGSNQPQHF,TGTGCCTGGAGTGTGCAGTTCGGGAGCAATCAGCCCCAGCATTTT
.,TRBJ2-7,TRBV5-1,.,CASSLVGGGSGEQYF,TGCGCCAGCAGCTTGGTCGGAGGGGGCTCAGGCGAGCAGTACTTC
.,TRBJ1-5,TRBV7-2,.,CASSPRTTPGPQHF,TGTGCCAGCAGCCCCCGTACGACCCCAGGGCCCCAGCATTTT
.,TRBJ2-7,TRBV29-1,.,CSVVGDLYEQYF,TGCAGCGTTGTAGGGGATCTATACGAGCAGTACTTC
.,TRBJ1-2,TRBV6-1,.,CASSDFLADNYGYTF,TGTGCCAGCAGTGATTTCCTGGCCGATAACTATGGCTACACCTTC
few,TRBJ1-5,TRBV6-6,TRBD1,CASSYRAGGDQPQHF,TGTGCCAGCAGTTACAGGGCAGGGGGCGATCAGCCCCAGCATTTT
.,TRBJ2-1,TRBV6-2/TRBV6-3,TRBD2,CASSQTSGIYNEQFF,TGTGCCAGCAGTCAGACTAGCGGAATATACAATGAGCAGTTCTTC
.,TRBJ1-3,TRBV7-3,.,CASSLSQGNTIYF,TGTGCCAGCAGCTTAAGTCAGGGAAACACCATATATTTT
.,TRBJ2-1,TRBV6-1,.,CASSESGSWNYNEQFF,TGTGCCAGCAGTGAATCAGGGTCCTGGAACTACAATGAGCAGTTCTTC
.,TRBJ1-5,TRBV3-1/TRBV3-2,.,CASSQDLGSNQPQHF,TGTGCCAGCAGCCAAGATCTCGGGTCAAATCAGCCCCAGCATTTT
.,TRBJ1-2,TRBV27,.,CASSASIVAVHGYTF,TGTGCCAGCAGTGCCTCGATCGTGGCGGTACATGGCTACACCTTC
.,TRBJ1-2,TRBV12-3/TRBV12-4,.,CASSFNHGYGYTF,TGTGCCAGCAGTTTTAACCACGGGTATGGCTACACCTTC
.,TRBJ1-1,TRBV7-2,.,CASRTGPEAFF,TGTGCCAGCAGGACTGGCCCTGAAGCTTTCTTT
.,TRBJ2-3,TRBV5-5,.,CASSFSGAFADTQYF,TGTGCCAGCAGCTTCTCGGGTGCCTTCGCAGATACGCAGTATTTT
.,TRBJ1-2,TRBV6-2/TRBV6-3,TRBD1,CASSVPGDRANYGYTF,TGTGCCAGCAGTGTCCCCGGGGACAGGGCAAACTATGGCTACACCTTC
.,TRBJ2-2,TRBV10-3,.,CATGLENTGELFF,TGTGCCACAGGACTGGAGAACACCGGGGAGCTGTTTTTT
.,TRBJ1-6,TRBV5-4,TRBD1,CASSLPDRASPLHF,TGTGCCAGCAGCTTACCGGACAGGGCATCACCCCTCCACTTT
.,TRBJ2-7,TRBV7-9,.,CASSPLGHRSSYEQYF,TGTGCCAGCAGCCCCCTTGGACACAGGAGCTCCTACGAGCAGTACTTC
once,TRBJ2-4,TRBV2,TRBD1,CASSGGQFGAKNIQYF,TGTGCCAGCAGTGGGGGACAGTTTGGAGCCAAAAACATTCAGTACTTC
.,TRBJ1-6,TRBV30,.,CAWSVNSVTYNSPLHF,TGTGCCTGGAGTGTAAACTCGGTTACCTATAATTCACCCCTCCACTTT
.,TRBJ2-5,TRBV24-1,TRBD1,CATSETGAQETQYF,TGTGCCACCAGTGAAACAGGGGCGCAAGAGACCCAGTACTTC
.,TRBJ2-7,TRBV27,.,CASLDFSTYEQYF,TGTGCCAGCCTGGACTTTTCTACCTACGAGCAGTACTTC
.,TRBJ2-7,TRBV3-1/TRBV3-2,.,CASSQGRTLYEQYF,TGTGCCAGCAGCCAAGGGAGAACTCTCTACGAGCAGTACTTC
.,TRBJ1-1,TRBV2,TRBD1,CASSEVGQDTEAFF,TGTGCCAGCAGTGAGGTCGGACAGGACACTGAAGCTTTCTTT
.,TRBJ1-5,TRBV19,.,CASSWGGYSNQPQHF,TGTGCCAGTAGTTGGGGAGGGTATAGCAATCAGCCCCAGCATTTT
.,TRBJ1-1,TRBV6-1,.,CASSYTRGNTEAFF,TGTGCCAGCAGTTATACCCGGGGGAACACTGAAGCTTTCTTT
.,TRBJ2-2,TRBV9,TRBD2,CASSPAGGFGNTGELFF,TGTGCCAGCAGCCCCGCGGGAGGGTTCGGGAACACCGGGGAGCTGTTTTTT
.,TRBJ2-1,TRBV5-1,TRBD2,CASSLAGGSHNEQFF,TGCGCCAGCAGCTTAGCGGGGGGCAGCCACAATGAGCAGTTCTTC
once,TRBJ2-1,TRBV2,.,CASYPGPEGTYNEQFF,TGTGCCAGCTACCCCGGACCGGAGGGAACCTACAATGAGCAGTTCTTC
.,TRBJ2-7,TRBV7-6,TRBD2,CASSRAAGGNYEQYF,TGTGCCAGCAGTCGAGCAGCGGGAGGGAACTACGAGCAGTACTTC
.,TRBJ2-3,TRBV27,TRBD2,CASRTGAGLAGFETDTQYF,TGTGCCAGCCGAACGGGGGCCGGACTAGCGGGATTTGAGACAGATACGCAGTATTTT
.,TRBJ1-2,TRBV4-3,.,CASSQQQGYAYGYTF,TGCGCCAGCAGCCAACAGCAGGGTTATGCTTATGGCTACACCTTC
.,TRBJ1-2,TRBV24-1,.,CATSGHGFGYTF,TGTGCCACCAGTGGACATGGCTTTGGCTACACCTTC
few,TRBJ1-1,TRBV11-1,.,CASSLYRETEAFF,TGTGCCAGCAGCTTGTACAGGGAGACTGAAGCTTTCTTT
.,TRBJ2-1,TRBV5-4,TRBD2,CASSFYLAGGPPGGNEQFF,TGTGCCAGCAGCTTCTATCTAGCGGGAGGGCCTCCGGGTGGCAATGAGCAGTTCTTC
.,TRBJ2-4,TRBV28,.,CASSLGGTLTNIQYF,TGTGCCAGCAGTTTAGGAGGGACTCTCACGAACATTCAGTACTTC
few,TRBJ1-1,TRBV4-3,TRBD1,CASSQDRGQVTEAFF,TGCGCCAGCAGCCAAGACAGGGGGCAGGTGACTGAAGCTTTCTTT
.,TRBJ2-1,TRBV19,TRBD2,CASSRSGGANPHNEQFF,TGTGCCAGTAGTCGTAGCGGGGGGGCCAATCCCCACAATGAGCAGTTCTTC
few,TRBJ2-7,TRBV5-6,.,CASSRRGYFTYEQYF,TGTGCCAGCAGCCGAAGGGGGTATTTTACCTACGAGCAGTACTTC
once,TRBJ2-1,TRBV30,.,CAWMGAANHNEQFF,TGTGCCTGGATGGGTGCGGCCAACCACAATGAGCAGTTCTTC
.,TRBJ2-3,TRBV6-2/TRBV6-3,.,CASSYSDSLTDTQYF,TGTGCCAGCAGTTACTCCGACAGCCTAACAGATACGCAGTATTTT
.,TRBJ2-3,TRBV28,TRBD2,CASSLPRGDTQYF,TGTGCCAGCAGTTTACCGCGGGGGGATACGCAGTATTTT
.,TRBJ2-5,TRBV7-2,TRBD2,CASSLQGLAGGGETQYF,TGTGCCAGCAGCTTGCAAGGACTAGCGGGAGGAGGCGAGACCCAGTACTTC
.,TRBJ1-2,TRBV12-3/TRBV12-4,.,CASSLGDGYTF,TGTGCCAGCAGTTTGGGAGATGGCTACACCTTC
.,TRBJ1-4,TRBV27,.,CASRAGTNEKLFF,TGTGCCAGCAGGGCAGGGACTAATGAAAAACTGTTTTTT